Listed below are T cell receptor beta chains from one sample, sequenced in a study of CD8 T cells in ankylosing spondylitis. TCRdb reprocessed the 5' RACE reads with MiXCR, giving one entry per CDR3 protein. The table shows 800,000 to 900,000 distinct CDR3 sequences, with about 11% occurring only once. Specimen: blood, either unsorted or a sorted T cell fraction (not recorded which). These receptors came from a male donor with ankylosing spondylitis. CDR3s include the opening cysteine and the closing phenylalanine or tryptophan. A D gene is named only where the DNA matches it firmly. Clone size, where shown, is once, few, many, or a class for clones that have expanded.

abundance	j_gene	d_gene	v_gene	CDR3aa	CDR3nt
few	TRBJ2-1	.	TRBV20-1	CSARDVRLLNEQFF	TGCAGTGCTAGAGATGTTAGGTTACTGAATGAGCAGTTCTTC
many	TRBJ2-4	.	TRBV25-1	CASSEAGKNIQYF	TGTGCCAGCAGTGAAGCAGGCAAAAACATTCAGTACTTC
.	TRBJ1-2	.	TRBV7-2	CASSQGLLGGYTF	TGTGCCAGCAGCCAAGGGCTGCTGGGCGGCTACACCTTC
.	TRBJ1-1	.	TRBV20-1	CSATPRSFSEAFF	TGCAGTGCTACACCCCGATCCTTCTCTGAAGCTTTCTTT
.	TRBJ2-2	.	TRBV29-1	CSVHTGTGELFF	TGCAGCGTCCACACAGGGACCGGGGAGCTGTTTTTT
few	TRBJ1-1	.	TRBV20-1	CSARNQPGWANTEAFF	TGCAGTGCTAGAAATCAACCCGGATGGGCGAACACTGAAGCTTTCTTT
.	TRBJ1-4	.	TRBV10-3	CAGHSSFNEKLFF	TGTGCCGGTCACAGCTCATTTAATGAAAAACTGTTTTTT
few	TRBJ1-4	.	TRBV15	CATSRAGTLDEKLFF	TGTGCCACCAGCAGGGCCGGGACACTTGATGAAAAACTGTTTTTT
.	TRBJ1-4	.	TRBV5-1	CASSFRDMGEKLFF	TGCGCCAGCAGCTTCCGGGACATGGGGGAAAAACTGTTTTTT
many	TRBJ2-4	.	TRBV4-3	CASSQGLRQGKNIQYF	TGCGCCAGCAGCCAAGGGCTGCGGCAGGGTAAAAACATTCAGTACTTC
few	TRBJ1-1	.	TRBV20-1	CSAWGAREVTEAFF	TGCAGTGCTTGGGGGGCCAGGGAGGTCACTGAAGCTTTCTTT
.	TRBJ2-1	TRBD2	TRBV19	CASSITGGNEQFF	TGTGCCAGTAGTATTACGGGGGGCAATGAGCAGTTCTTC
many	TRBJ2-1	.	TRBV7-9	CASSFSGFDSNEQFF	TGTGCCAGCAGCTTTAGTGGGTTTGACTCCAATGAGCAGTTCTTC
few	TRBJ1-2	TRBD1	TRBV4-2	CASSQAIRQGEVDGYTF	TGTGCCAGCAGCCAGGCAATAAGACAGGGGGAAGTGGATGGCTACACCTTC
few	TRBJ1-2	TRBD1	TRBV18	CASSSGQGKDGYGYTF	TGTGCCAGCTCATCCGGACAGGGGAAGGATGGGTATGGCTACACCTTC
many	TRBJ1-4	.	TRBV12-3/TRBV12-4	CASSRSRTTNEKLFF	TGTGCCAGCAGTCGATCTAGAACCACTAATGAAAAACTGTTTTTT
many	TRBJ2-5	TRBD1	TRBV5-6	CASSRQGAKETQYF	TGTGCCAGCAGCCGACAGGGGGCTAAGGAGACCCAGTACTTC
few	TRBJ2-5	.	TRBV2	CATGGRGQETQYF	TGTGCTACCGGGGGACGGGGGCAAGAGACCCAGTACTTC
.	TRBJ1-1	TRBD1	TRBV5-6	CASSFRDSSTEAFF	TGTGCCAGCAGCTTCCGGGACAGCAGCACTGAAGCTTTCTTT
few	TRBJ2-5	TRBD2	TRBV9	CASSPRYLGTSGSYRETQYF	TGTGCCAGCAGCCCTCGATACTTAGGGACTAGCGGGAGTTATCGGGAGACCCAGTACTTC
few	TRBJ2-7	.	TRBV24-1	CATSGSRHSGEYF	TGTGCCACCAGTGGCTCAAGACACTCCGGGGAGTACTTC
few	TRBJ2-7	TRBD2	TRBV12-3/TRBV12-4	CASSLGIAGDGEQHF	TGTGCCAGCAGTTTAGGGATAGCGGGAGATGGCGAGCAGCACTTC
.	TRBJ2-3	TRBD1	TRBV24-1	CATSPDRGVGDTQYF	TGTGCCACCAGCCCCGACAGGGGGGTAGGAGATACGCAGTATTTT
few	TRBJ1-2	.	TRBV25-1	CAARSNYGYTF	TGTGCCGCCAGGAGTAACTATGGCTACACCTTC
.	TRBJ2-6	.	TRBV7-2	CASSWGNVLTF	TGTGCCAGCAGCTGGGGCAACGTCCTGACTTTC
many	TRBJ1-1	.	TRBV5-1	CASSPGGIEAFF	TGCGCCAGCAGCCCGGGGGGGATTGAAGCTTTCTTT
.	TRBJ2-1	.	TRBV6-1	CASSVAAFSYNEQFF	TGTGCCAGCAGCGTAGCGGCTTTCTCCTACAATGAGCAGTTCTTC
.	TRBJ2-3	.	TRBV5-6	CASSLVTGTGSTDTQYF	TGTGCCAGCAGCTTGGTAACCGGGACGGGAAGCACAGATACGCAGTATTTT
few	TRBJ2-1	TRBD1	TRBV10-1	CASSQLGQASSYNEQFF	TGCGCCAGCAGCCAACTAGGACAGGCGAGCTCCTACAATGAGCAGTTCTTC
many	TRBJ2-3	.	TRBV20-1	CSATKRGLTDTQYF	TGCAGTGCTACAAAGCGTGGTTTAACAGATACGCAGTATTTT
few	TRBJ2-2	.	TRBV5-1	CASSLAEGGLVTGELFF	TGCGCCAGCAGCTTGGCAGAAGGGGGACTCGTCACCGGGGAGCTGTTTTTT
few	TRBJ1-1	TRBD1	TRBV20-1	CSAPDRAANTEAFF	TGCAGTGCTCCCGACAGGGCCGCGAACACTGAAGCTTTCTTT
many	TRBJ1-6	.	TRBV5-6	CASSLSLDSPLHF	TGTGCCAGCAGCTTGTCCCTGGATTCACCCCTCCACTTT
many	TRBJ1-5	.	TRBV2	CASSVWQASQPQHF	TGTGCCAGCAGTGTCTGGCAGGCTTCGCAGCCCCAGCATTTT
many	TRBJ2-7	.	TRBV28	CASSTGLIATYEQYF	TGTGCCAGCAGCACCGGACTTATAGCGACCTACGAGCAGTACTTC
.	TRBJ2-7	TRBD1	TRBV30	CAWDRDFYEQYF	TGTGCCTGGGACAGGGATTTCTACGAGCAGTACTTC